This TCR beta chain was identified in a study of regulatory T cells in long-lasting Graves disease (dated by TCRdb to about 2021). In terms of the full investigation: Persistent Graves' disease was defined as persistently positive TSH receptor autoantibodies together with antithyroid drug treatment for over 5 years. A total of 33 samples underwent TCR sequencing: about 13 from persistent and around 20 from newly diagnosed Graves' disease patients. In the clinical cohort, patients with persistent Graves' disease had used antithyroid drugs for an average of about 9.3 years. The study took place in China and was registered as a clinical trial. Persistent Graves' disease patients were compared with newly diagnosed Graves' disease patients by peripheral blood TCR sequencing and RNA sequencing. What the study reported, not specific to this receptor: The authors acknowledged the small sample size as a limitation that may reduce accuracy. Lower TCR Shannon entropy and fewer highly expanded clones were observed in persistent Graves' disease patients than in newly diagnosed patients, which suggested clonal expansion. Persistent patients shared more public clonotypes among themselves (over 2,500) than newly diagnosed patients did (approximately 870). Persistent disease showed preferential use of TRBV28, TRBJ1-2 and TRBJ2-5, whereas newly diagnosed disease favored TRBV20-1 and TRBJ2-1. Sequencing and analysis were limited to the TCR beta chain. Because the primary lesion, thyroid tissue, could not be accessed, the study looked at peripheral blood alone.

Libraries were made using multiplex PCR. The listed sequencing device is Illumina HiSeq 4000. CDR3 regions were amplified by Arm-PCR with iRepertoire HTBI primers to construct TCR beta libraries. Before sequencing, the PCR products went through gel purification. The paper's processing steps were these. Gene usage analysis of CDR3 amino acid clonotypes used the approximately 62 TRBV and more than 13 TRBJ segments found across samples. Filtered high-quality paired reads were merged into contigs using COPE and FqMerger. Contigs were aligned with BLAST to IMGT TRBV, TRBD and TRBJ reference genes, and CDR3 was defined per IMGT. Any clonotype with a frequency above 0.1% was classified as a highly expanded clone. Shannon entropy served as the measure of repertoire diversity, while the Gini coefficient captured V-J evenness. Public clonotypes were defined as clonotypes shared by more than one individual. TCRdb handled the public reads itself, with Q25 trimming in fastp and clone calling in MiXCR, and kept productive beta chains. Rows with one shared CDR3 protein collapse into an entry with the most common genes and DNA. V and J calls and clone size were set by TCRdb, not the authors. For this sample the table gives around 300,000 distinct CDR3 sequences, of which around a fifth were detected only once. Roughly 50% of the sample lies in the top ten.

Only a few counts were recorded for this clonotype. The antigen it binds to is not known. No base qualities exist here, and no much larger clone lies one base off it. Based on the germline V gene (reference sequence), the CDR1 and CDR2 sequences are SGHKS and YYEKEE. Reading from cysteine to phenylalanine, the CDR3 counts 14 amino acids. The entry retains the CDR3 DNA only, 42 bases that are in frame from base 1. A distance of 15 bases separates the germline ends of V and J, which lose 3 bases and 5 bases respectively. In the paper's terms, the time point label means: persistent/refractory GD, antithyroid drugs over 5 years with positive TRAb. For both TCR sequencing and RNA sequencing, RNA was extracted from PBMCs using TRIzol. The diagnosis of Graves' disease was made according to American Thyroid Association guidelines. Recruitment of patients was carried out at an endocrinology department in Xi'an, China. From each patient, 7.5 to 10 milliliters of peripheral blood was collected into an EDTA anticoagulant tube. Ficoll Paque Plus density gradient separation was used to isolate PBMCs, and no additional T cell sorting was done. An Agilent 2100 Bioanalyzer and agarose gel were used to check RNA quality, while a NanoDrop 2000 measured RNA concentration.

The material sequenced was peripheral blood mononuclear cells (PBMCs), taken when the disease was refractory, from a patient treated with antithyroid drugs. The sequence came from a female donor with Graves disease. The rearrangement joined TRBV5-5 to TRBJ2-7, and TRBD1 may be the D gene, going by 5 matching bases. The bases read TGTGCCAGCAGCTGGACAACATCTCCCGACGAGCAGTACTTC. This sequence encodes CASSWTTSPDEQYF.